The next 2 T cell receptor beta chains were all read from a single sample in a study of cytomegalovirus exposure and HLA in healthy donors. Sequencing used immunoSEQ multiplex PCR; TCRdb keeps in-frame clones, though not all of them. The sample has around 130,000 clones, about 85% seen once. The sample taken for sequencing was PBMCs. The receptors come from a woman younger than 45 in good health and CMV-seronegative.

The chain joins TRBV28 to TRBJ1-1; perhaps TRBD1 as D (6 bases). The V gene lost 4 bases and the J gene lost 11 bases, with 17 bases spanning the gap. Germline CDR1 MDHEN, CDR2 SYDVKM. This CDR3 is 13 amino acids long. The chain's CDR3 is CASSSLRGGWAFF. CDR3 sequence (DNA): TGTGCCAGCAGTTCCCTAAGGGGGGGCTGGGCTTTCTTT.

The chain employs TRBV10-3 and TRBJ1-2, with D tentatively TRBD1 (5 bases). Germline assignment: CDR1 ENHRY and CDR2 SYGVKD. The CDR3 extends over 13 amino acids. V shed 5 bases and J shed 5 bases, with 12 bases lying between them. The DNA for the CDR3 is TGTGCCATCAGTAAAAACCCAGGGTATGGCTACACCTTC. It translates to CAISKNPGYGYTF.